Below, 11 T cell receptor beta chains from the same sample are listed, as sequenced in a study of human T cells and chemical hapten exposure. Time point in this sample: patch test 1, 2 weeks after DPC sensitization. The sample's treatment: therapeutic diphenylcyclopropenone sensitization with weekly scalp DPC. TCRdb analysed the RACE reads with MiXCR anew, one entry per CDR3 protein. In the table there are some 77,000 distinct CDR3 sequences, 10% of which are singletons. The source material was whole blood, sampled in connection with sensitization to the hapten diphenylcyclopropenone (DPC). The receptors shown here come from a woman in her forties or fifties with alopecia areata. Some clones in this sample may be carry-over from other donors' samples.

This clonotype has only a few counts. The V gene is TRBV5-4, the J gene TRBJ1-4, with TRBD1 as a possible D gene (5 bases). The germline CDR1 and CDR2 sequences are SGHNT and YYREEE (reference sequence). V was pared by 4 bases and J by 8 bases, with 15 bases between. This CDR3 has 14 residues. CDR3 sequence reads: CASSTRGGAEKLFF. The CDR3 region has the DNA TGTGCCAGCAGCACCAGAGGAGGGGCGGAAAAACTGTTTTTT. The full variable domain, its missing parts supplied by reference TRBV5-4 and TRBJ1-4, is ETGVTQSPTHLIKTRGQQVTLRCSSQSGHNTVSWYQQALGQGPQFIFQYYREEENGRGNFPPRFSGLQFPNYSSELNVNALELDDSALYLCASSTRGGAEKLFFGSGTQLSVL.

The J gene is TRBJ1-2, the V gene TRBV30; D not resolved. V was trimmed by 2 bases and J by 5 bases, leaving 9 bases between them. From germline, CDR1 is GTSNPN and CDR2 SVGIG (reference sequence). There are 12 residues in the CDR3. In nucleotides, the CDR3 is TGTGCCTGGAGTATTGACTTATATGGCTACACCTTC. This codes for CAWSIDLYGYTF.

This clonotype was detected only a few times. This chain joins TRBV29-1 and TRBJ2-3, with 8 bases fitting TRBD2. V gave up 2 bases and J gave up 0 bases; unmatched junction bases: 1. Germline V CDR1 and CDR2: SQVTM, ANQGSEA. The CDR3 runs to 14 residues. The CDR3 protein is CSVEPSGSTDTQYF. The DNA of the CDR3 is TGCAGCGTTGAACCTAGCGGGAGCACAGATACGCAGTATTTT.

This clonotype was seen a handful of times. The chain has TRBV6-1 and TRBJ1-5; the D gene is possibly TRBD1 (6 bases). Trimming left V 5 bases short and J 3 bases short, with 11 bases between. Germline assignment: CDR1 MNHNS and CDR2 SASEGT. The CDR3 loop spans 14 amino acids. CDR3 in DNA: TGTGCCAGCAGTACGTCAGGGGACAATCAGCCCCAGCATTTT. Translating gives CASSTSGDNQPQHF.

This clonotype was recorded a few times. This chain links TRBV7-2 with TRBJ1-1, with D tentatively TRBD1 (5 bases). Trimming pared 7 bases from V and 0 bases from J, leaving 12 bases between. This CDR3 is 14 amino acids long. Germline loops: CDR1 SGHTA, CDR2 FQGNSA. CDR3 in DNA: TGTGCCAGCACCGAGACAGTCCTGAACACTGAAGCTTTCTTT. This sequence encodes CASTETVLNTEAFF.

This clonotype was observed many times. J is TRBJ1-1 and V is TRBV10-1; D not certain. Germline V gene data show CDR1 as WNHNN and CDR2 as SYGVQD (reference sequence). Trimming removed 4 bases from V and 3 bases from J, with 21 bases in between. The CDR3 is 17 amino acids. CDR3: CASSGVRLISGYTEAFF. The CDR3 nucleotides are TGCGCCAGCAGTGGGGTCCGGCTTATTAGTGGATACACTGAAGCTTTCTTT.

The genes are TRBV10-2 and TRBJ1-4; D is ambiguous. Germline CDR1 reads WSHSY; CDR2 reads SAAADI. V lost 9 bases, J lost 0 bases, and 20 bases lay in between. CDR3 length: 17 amino acids. CDR3 nucleotides: TGCGCCAGTTCTCGGCAGCCGAAGACGACAACTAATGAAAAACTGTTTTTT. Its translation: CASSRQPKTTTNEKLFF.

The V call is TRBV12-3 or TRBV12-4, the J call TRBJ2-1; 9 nucleotides line up with TRBD2. Trimming cost V 2 bases and J 9 bases; bases outside gene matches: 2. CDR3 length: 13 residues. This chain's CDR3 is CASSLRLAAEQFF. The CDR3 nucleotides read TGTGCCAGCAGTTTACGACTAGCGGCTGAGCAGTTCTTC.

This sequence joins TRBV28 and TRBJ2-5; 7 bases agree with TRBD2. Looked up from germline, CDR1 is MDHEN and CDR2 is SYDVKM. The CDR3 has 13 residues. V dropped 8 bases and J dropped 2; count of bases not matched to a gene: 5. The CDR3 DNA follows: TGTGCCAGCGGTAGCGGGCCTCAAGAGACCCAGTACTTC. It specifies CASGSGPQETQYF.

This clonotype was picked up many times. This chain connects TRBV12-3 or TRBV12-4 to TRBJ1-6, with a weak D call TRBD1 (6 bases). This CDR3 is 14 amino acids long. V lost 2 bases and J lost 10, with 12 bases in between. DNA for the CDR3: TGTGCCAGCAGTTTATTAGGGGGGGAATCACCCCTCCACTTT. It specifies CASSLLGGESPLHF.

This clonotype was observed a handful of times. This chain joins TRBV6-4 and TRBJ2-1, with 10 nucleotides matching TRBD2. Germline V gene sequence: CDR1 MRHNA, CDR2 SNTAGT. This CDR3 spans 14 amino acids. Trimming cost V 7 bases and J 4 bases; bases outside gene matches: 4. This CDR3 reads CASIWTSGYNEQFF. As DNA, the CDR3 is TGTGCCAGCATTTGGACTAGCGGTTACAATGAGCAGTTCTTC.